The 20 T cell receptor beta chains reported below all come from one sample, sequenced in a study of human T cells and chemical hapten exposure. Noted time point: patch test 2, 6 weeks after DPC sensitization. The sample's treatment: therapeutic diphenylcyclopropenone sensitization with weekly scalp DPC. TCRdb reanalysed the RACE reads using MiXCR and keeps one entry per CDR3 protein. The sample records about 54,000 distinct CDR3 sequences, about a tenth being singletons. The specimen was whole blood, collected in connection with sensitization to the hapten diphenylcyclopropenone (DPC). All receptors come from a woman between 50 and 59 years old with alopecia areata. Some clones in this sample may be carry-over from other donors' samples.

This clonotype was recorded many times. The chain links TRBV18 to TRBJ2-7; 9 bases agree with TRBD1. Trimming took 6 bases from V and 2 from J; bases not matched to a gene: 8. The CDR3 is 15 residues long. The V gene's germline CDR1 is KGHSH and CDR2 LQKENI. CDR3 in amino acids: CASSRGQGSPYEQYF. The CDR3 DNA reads TGTGCCAGCTCTCGAGGACAGGGGAGCCCCTACGAGCAGTACTTC.

This clonotype was counted at least ten times. The rearrangement links TRBV2 to TRBJ2-1; 10 bases align to TRBD2. This CDR3 has 16 residues. The V gene's germline CDR1 is SNHLY and CDR2 FYNNEI. V gave up 8 bases and J gave up 5 bases; unmatched junction bases: 12. The DNA for the CDR3 is TGTGCCAGCCAAAGAGGCACTAGCGGGGACGACAATGAGCAGTTCTTC. It codes for CASQRGTSGDDNEQFF.

The chain employs TRBV3-1 and TRBJ2-1; no reliable D call. With 4 bases removed from V and 4 bases from J, the gap between germline ends came to 5 bases. This CDR3 comprises 12 residues. The V gene's germline CDR1 is LGHDT and CDR2 YNNKEL (reference sequence). CDR3 in DNA: TGTGCCAGCAGCCGCCGGTACAATGAGCAGTTCTTC. Its protein is CASSRRYNEQFF.

The table lists this clonotype with a few counts. This sequence joins TRBV12-3 or TRBV12-4 and TRBJ1-3; 7 nucleotides align to TRBD1. The CDR3 has 17 amino acids. Trimming took 0 bases from V and 0 from J; bases not matched to a gene: 5. The CDR3 DNA reads TGTGCCAGCAGTTTAGCGGGACAGATCGGCTCTGGAAACACCATATATTTT. The encoded protein is CASSLAGQIGSGNTIYF.

The chain combines TRBV6-6 with TRBJ1-4; D not resolved. The CDR3 totals 12 residues. V was clipped by 8 bases and J by 4 bases, with 8 bases between them. The germline gives CDR1 MNHNY, CDR2 SVGAGI (reference sequence). CDR3 residues: CASGQNNEKLFF. The CDR3 nucleotides read TGTGCCAGCGGGCAGAATAATGAAAAACTGTTTTTT.

This clonotype was counted at least ten times. This sequence joins TRBV6-6 and TRBJ2-3, with unresolved D. The V gene lost 1 base and the J gene lost 0 bases, with 14 bases spanning the gap. The CDR3 loop spans 17 amino acids. CDR1 and CDR2 from the germline V gene are MNHNY and SVGAGI (reference sequence). For the CDR3, the DNA is TGTGCCAGCAGTTACTACGACACGCAGGTTAGCACAGATACGCAGTATTTT. Amino acid sequence: CASSYYDTQVSTDTQYF.

The gene calls are TRBV11-2 and TRBJ1-2; 9 bases align to TRBD1. This CDR3 is 14 amino acids long. The junction had 6 bases not matched to a gene; V was cut back by 2 bases and J by 8 bases. Per the germline V gene, CDR1 is SGHAT and CDR2 is FQNNGV. CDR3 sequence: CASSLQGQGGGYTF. In nucleotides, the CDR3 is TGTGCCAGCAGCTTACAGGGACAGGGAGGCGGCTACACCTTC.

V and J are TRBV6-2 or TRBV6-3 and TRBJ1-4; D is undetermined. The CDR3 covers 12 residues. Looked up from germline, CDR1 is MNHEY and CDR2 is SVGEGT. V lost 5 bases and J lost 8, with 9 bases in between. CDR3 residues: CASSTRSEKLFF. CDR3 DNA sequence: TGTGCCAGCAGTACCCGAAGCGAAAAACTGTTTTTT.

This clonotype was seen repeatedly, ten times or more. The DNA for the CDR3 is TGTGCCAGCATCACTCAGGGAGAAGAGACCCAGTACTTC. Protein product: CASITQGEETQYF. The rearrangement links TRBV7-8 to TRBJ2-5; D possibly uses TRBD1 or TRBD2 (5 bases each). CDR3 length: 13 amino acids. CDR1 and CDR2 (germline): SGHVS, FQNEAQ. Trimming shortened V by 7 bases and J by 3 bases, and 12 bases separated the two germline ends.

The sample holds many counts of this clonotype. The chain links TRBV4-1 to TRBJ1-1; D is ambiguous. Trimming took off 4 bases at V and 4 bases at J, with 16 bases between the two ends. There are 15 residues in the CDR3. Germline loops: CDR1 MGHRA, CDR2 YSYEKL. This chain's CDR3 is CASSPNEGAGTEAFF. The DNA for the CDR3 is TGCGCCAGCAGCCCTAACGAGGGTGCGGGCACTGAAGCTTTCTTT.

The CDR3 is CASKAGTTDTQYF. CDR3 DNA sequence: TGTGCCAGCAAGGCGGGAACCACAGATACGCAGTATTTT. The chain couples TRBV7-2 to TRBJ2-3; D may be TRBD2 (6 bases). The CDR3 consists of 13 residues. Trimming left V 7 bases short and J 2 bases short, with 10 bases between. Germline V gene sequence: CDR1 SGHTA, CDR2 FQGNSA. The full variable domain, with the rest looked up from reference TRBV7-2 and TRBJ2-3, is GAGVSQSPSNKVTEKGKDVELRCDPISGHTALYWYRQSLGQGLEFLIYFQGNSAPDKSGLPSDRFSAERTGGSVSTLTIQRTQQEDSAVYLCASKAGTTDTQYFGPGTRLTVL.

V gene TRBV6-2 or TRBV6-3 combines with J gene TRBJ2-1; no firm D call. The germline CDR1 and CDR2 sequences are MNHEY and SVGEGT. Trimming pared 5 bases from V and 0 bases from J, leaving 14 bases between. CDR3 length: 16 residues. The DNA for the CDR3 is TGTGCCAGCAGTAACGACCCCGATCGCTCCTACAATGAGCAGTTCTTC. Its translation: CASSNDPDRSYNEQFF.

This clonotype was detected many times. V is TRBV18 and J is TRBJ2-1, with D unresolved. In germline, CDR1 is KGHSH, CDR2 LQKENI. Deletions cut 0 bases from V and 5 bases from J, with 2 bases between. This CDR3 is built from 12 residues. CDR3 region: CASSPPHNEQFF. Written as DNA, the CDR3 is TGTGCCAGCTCACCACCGCACAATGAGCAGTTCTTC. Complete variable domain (other parts from reference TRBV18 and TRBJ2-1): NAGVMQNPRHLVRRRGQEARLRCSPMKGHSHVYWYRQLPEEGLKFMVYLQKENIIDESGMPKERFSAEFPKEGPSILRIQQVVRGDSAAYFCASSPPHNEQFFGPGTRLTVL.

This clonotype was seen more than once but under ten times. V usage is TRBV28 and J usage is TRBJ1-1; D not certain. The germline CDR1 and CDR2 sequences are MDHEN and SYDVKM. Trimming stripped 8 bases from V and 1 base from J, with 5 bases between. The CDR3 spans 11 residues. This CDR3 is CASRENTEAFF. CDR3 in DNA: TGTGCCAGCCGGGAGAACACTGAAGCTTTCTTT. The entire variable domain, with the rest obtained from reference TRBV28 and TRBJ1-1, is as follows: DVKVTQSSRYLVKRTGEKVFLECVQDMDHENMFWYRQDPGLGLRLIYFSYDVKMKEKGDIPEGYSVSREKKERFSLILESASTNQTSMYLCASRENTEAFFGQGTRLTVV.

This clonotype has at least ten counts. This chain connects TRBV4-3 to TRBJ1-1; D is undetermined. This CDR3 region has 15 residues. Germline lookup yields CDR1 LGHNA and CDR2 YSLEER. Trimming stripped 0 bases from V and 5 bases from J, with 13 bases between. CDR3 sequence reads: CASSQDSRRSTEAFF. DNA of the CDR3: TGCGCCAGCAGCCAAGATAGTCGCAGGAGTACTGAAGCTTTCTTT.

This clonotype was seen repeatedly, ten times or more. V gene TRBV7-2 combines with J gene TRBJ1-5; D uncertain. The CDR3 has 13 amino acids. Germline V gene lookup returns CDR1 SGHTA and CDR2 FQGNSA. V lost 5 bases to trimming and J lost 0 bases, with 5 bases between them. The CDR3 loop is CASSRNSNQPQHF. The CDR3 nucleotides are TGTGCCAGCAGCCGGAATAGCAATCAGCCCCAGCATTTT.

This clonotype was seen only a few times. The rearrangement joins TRBV19 to TRBJ2-3, with D possibly TRBD1 on 5 matching bases. Germline V gives CDR1 LNHDA, CDR2 SQIVND (reference sequence). V lost 7 bases and J 4 bases, leaving 12 bases between the germline ends. The CDR3 has 13 amino acids. CDR3 sequence reads: CASNKGIPDTQYF. DNA of the CDR3: TGTGCCAGTAACAAGGGGATCCCAGATACGCAGTATTTT.

This clonotype was seen many times. This chain uses TRBV12-3 or TRBV12-4 with TRBJ2-1, with D maybe TRBD2 (7 bases). This CDR3 spans 14 amino acids. Deletions cut 8 bases from V and 1 base from J, with 12 bases between. The CDR3 loop reads CASLRGGSYNEQFF. The DNA of the CDR3 is TGTGCCAGCTTGAGGGGGGGGTCCTACAATGAGCAGTTCTTC.

The table lists this clonotype with a few counts. This rearrangement joins TRBV19 to TRBJ1-5, with D perhaps TRBD1 (5 bases). The CDR3 spans 14 residues. The V gene's germline CDR1 is LNHDA and CDR2 SQIVND (reference sequence). Trimming shortened V by 7 bases and J by 2 bases, and 12 bases separated the two germline ends. The CDR3 DNA reads TGTGCCAGTATCCAAGACAGACGCAATCAGCCCCAGCATTTT. Translating gives CASIQDRRNQPQHF.

This clonotype was seen more than once but under ten times. The V and J genes are TRBV4-3 and TRBJ2-6, with D unclear. The ends were cut back, 0 bases at V and 0 bases at J, with 9 bases in the middle. The germline V gene has CDR1 LGHNA and CDR2 YSLEER. This CDR3 contains 17 residues. CDR3 sequence (DNA): TGCGCCAGCAGCCAAGACCTCCAGAACTCTGGGGCCAACGTCCTGACTTTC. This encodes CASSQDLQNSGANVLTF.